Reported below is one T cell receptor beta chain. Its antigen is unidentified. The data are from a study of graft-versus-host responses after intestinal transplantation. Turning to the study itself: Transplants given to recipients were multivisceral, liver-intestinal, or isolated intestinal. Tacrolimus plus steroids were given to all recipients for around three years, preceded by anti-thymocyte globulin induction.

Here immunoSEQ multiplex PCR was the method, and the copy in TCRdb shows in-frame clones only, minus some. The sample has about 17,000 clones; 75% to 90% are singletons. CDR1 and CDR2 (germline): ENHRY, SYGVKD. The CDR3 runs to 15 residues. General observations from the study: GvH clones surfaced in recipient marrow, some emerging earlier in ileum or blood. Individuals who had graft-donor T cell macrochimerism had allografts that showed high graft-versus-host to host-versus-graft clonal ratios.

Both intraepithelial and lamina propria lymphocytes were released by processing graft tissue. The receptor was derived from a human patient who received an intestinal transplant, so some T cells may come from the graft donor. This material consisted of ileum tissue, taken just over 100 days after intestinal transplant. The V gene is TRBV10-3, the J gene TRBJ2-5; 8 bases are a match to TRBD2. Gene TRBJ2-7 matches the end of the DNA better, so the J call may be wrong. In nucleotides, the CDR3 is TGTGCCATCAGTGAATATAGCGGGACAACCTACGAGCAGTACTTC. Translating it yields CAISEYSGTTYEQYF.